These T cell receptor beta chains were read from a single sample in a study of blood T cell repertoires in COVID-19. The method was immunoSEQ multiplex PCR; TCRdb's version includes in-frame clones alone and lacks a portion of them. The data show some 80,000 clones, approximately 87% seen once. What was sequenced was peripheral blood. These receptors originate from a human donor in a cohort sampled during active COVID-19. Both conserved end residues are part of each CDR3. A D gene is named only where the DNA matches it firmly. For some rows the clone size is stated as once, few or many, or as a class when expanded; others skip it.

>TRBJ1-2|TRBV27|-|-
CASSRDSLLNYGYTF
TGTGCCAGCAGTCGAGACAGCCTACTTAACTATGGCTACACCTTC
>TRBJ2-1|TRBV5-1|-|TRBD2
CASSPGTTNEQFF
TGCGCCAGCAGCCCCGGGACTACCAATGAGCAGTTCTTC
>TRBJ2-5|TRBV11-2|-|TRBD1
CASSYWVQGAKETQYF
TGTGCCAGCAGCTACTGGGTACAGGGGGCTAAAGAGACCCAGTACTTC
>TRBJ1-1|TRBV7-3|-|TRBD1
CASSSTTGVNTEAFF
TGTGCCAGCAGCTCAACAACAGGGGTGAACACTGAAGCTTTCTTT
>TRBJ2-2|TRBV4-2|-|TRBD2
CASSSAGANTGELFF
TGTGCCAGCAGCTCAGCGGGAGCTAACACCGGGGAGCTGTTTTTT
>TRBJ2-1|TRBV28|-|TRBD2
CASNPPGEGFNEQFF
TGTGCCAGCAATCCTCCGGGGGAGGGCTTCAATGAGCAGTTCTTC
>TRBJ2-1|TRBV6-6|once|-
CASSPNPPRSRGSYNEQFF
TGTGCCAGCAGTCCTAACCCCCCTAGAAGCCGCGGTTCCTACAATGAGCAGTTCTTC
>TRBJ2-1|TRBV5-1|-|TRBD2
CASSWGLAGGDNEQFF
TGCGCCAGCAGCTGGGGACTAGCGGGGGGAGACAATGAGCAGTTCTTC
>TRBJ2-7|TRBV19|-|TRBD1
CASSIMTGERQYF
TGTGCCAGTAGTATAATGACAGGGGAGCGGCAGTACTTC
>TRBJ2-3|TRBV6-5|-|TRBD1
CASRIRDRSETQYF
TGTGCCAGCAGAATCCGGGACAGGTCAGAGACGCAGTATTTT
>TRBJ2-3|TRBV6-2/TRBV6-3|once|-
CASRRGASTDTQYF
TGTGCCAGCCGCCGGGGAGCTAGCACAGATACGCAGTATTTT
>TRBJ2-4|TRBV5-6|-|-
CASSPLRLVAKNIQYF
TGTGCCAGCAGCCCGTTGAGACTTGTGGCCAAAAACATTCAGTACTTC
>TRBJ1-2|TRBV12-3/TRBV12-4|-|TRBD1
CASRGTANYGYTF
TGTGCCAGCAGAGGGACAGCTAACTATGGCTACACCTTC
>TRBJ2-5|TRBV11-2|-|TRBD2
CASSLDRGLAGPQETQYF
TGTGCCAGCAGCTTAGATAGGGGACTAGCGGGACCGCAAGAGACCCAGTACTTC
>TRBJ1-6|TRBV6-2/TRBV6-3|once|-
CAGSYPMKDSNRYSPLHF
TGTGCCGGCAGTTACCCAATGAAGGATTCGAACAGGTATTCACCCCTCCACTTT
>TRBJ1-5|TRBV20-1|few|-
CSGSETVNQPQHF
TGCAGTGGAAGTGAGACAGTCAATCAGCCCCAGCATTTT
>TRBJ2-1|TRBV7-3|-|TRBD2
CASSPDATSGFSWNEQFF
TGTGCCAGCAGCCCCGATGCTACTAGCGGGTTTTCATGGAATGAGCAGTTCTTC
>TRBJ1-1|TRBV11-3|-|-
CASSPGQLMNTEAFF
TGTGCCAGCAGCCCAGGACAGTTGATGAACACTGAAGCTTTCTTT
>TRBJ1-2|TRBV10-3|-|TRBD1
CAISVGTGNYGYTF
TGTGCCATCAGTGTTGGGACAGGAAACTATGGCTACACCTTC
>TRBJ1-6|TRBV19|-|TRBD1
CASSTRTGTDSYNSPLHF
TGTGCCAGTAGTACGCGGACAGGGACCGACTCCTATAATTCACCCCTCCACTTT
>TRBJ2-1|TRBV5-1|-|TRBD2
CASSRLGGGPYNEQFF
TGCGCCAGCAGCCGACTCGGCGGGGGACCTTACAATGAGCAGTTCTTC
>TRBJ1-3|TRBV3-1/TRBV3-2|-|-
CASSQGVRLTGNTIYF
TGTGCCAGCAGCCAAGGAGTGAGGTTAACTGGAAACACCATATATTTT
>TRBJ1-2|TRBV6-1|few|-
CASSEASGYGYTF
TGTGCCAGCAGTGAAGCGTCAGGATATGGCTACACCTTC
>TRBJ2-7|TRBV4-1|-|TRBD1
CASSQVTRTGNYEQYF
TGCGCCAGCAGCCAAGTGACCCGGACAGGGAACTACGAGCAGTACTTC
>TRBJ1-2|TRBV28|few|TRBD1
CASTRGTQHGYTF
TGTGCCAGCACCAGGGGGACTCAGCATGGCTACACCTTC
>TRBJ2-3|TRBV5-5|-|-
CASSLAVTPDTQYF
TGTGCCAGCAGCCTCGCGGTAACCCCAGATACGCAGTATTTT
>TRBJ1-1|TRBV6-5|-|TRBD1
CASSWDRVNTEAFF
TGTGCCAGCAGCTGGGACAGGGTGAACACTGAAGCTTTCTTT
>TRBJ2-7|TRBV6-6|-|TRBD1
CASRRDRVYEQYF
TGTGCCAGCAGGAGGGACAGAGTATACGAGCAGTACTTC
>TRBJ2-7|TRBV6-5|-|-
CASRGGGYSYEQYF
TGTGCCAGCAGGGGCGGGGGCTACTCCTACGAGCAGTACTTC
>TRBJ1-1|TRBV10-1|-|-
CASSLTVNTEAFF
TGCGCCAGCAGTCTCACAGTGAACACTGAAGCTTTCTTT
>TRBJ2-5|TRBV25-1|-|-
CASSESTLRLQETQYF
TGTGCCAGCAGTGAATCTACCCTACGACTACAAGAGACCCAGTACTTC
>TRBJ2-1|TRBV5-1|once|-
CASSLATDEQFF
TGCGCCAGCAGCTTGGCCACGGATGAGCAGTTCTTC
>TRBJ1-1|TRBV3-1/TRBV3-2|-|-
CASSQGDRVGTEAFF
TGTGCCAGCAGCCAAGGTGATCGGGTGGGCACTGAAGCTTTCTTT
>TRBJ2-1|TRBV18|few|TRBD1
CASSPNSGTVSYNEQFF
TGTGCCAGCTCACCCAATTCCGGGACAGTCTCCTACAATGAGCAGTTCTTC
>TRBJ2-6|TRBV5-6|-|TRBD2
CASSLGQGGPGANVLTF
TGTGCCAGCAGCTTGGGGCAGGGAGGGCCTGGGGCCAACGTCCTGACTTTC
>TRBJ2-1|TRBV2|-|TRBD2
CASSLGLARYNEQFF
TGTGCCAGCAGTTTGGGACTAGCACGCTACAATGAGCAGTTCTTC
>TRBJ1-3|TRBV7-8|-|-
CASSLARGSGNTIYF
TGTGCCAGCAGCTTAGCGAGAGGGTCCGGAAACACCATATATTTT
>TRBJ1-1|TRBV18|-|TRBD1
CASSPKQGFEAFF
TGTGCCAGCTCACCAAAACAGGGGTTTGAAGCTTTCTTT
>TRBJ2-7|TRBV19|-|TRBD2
CASRHSGASYEQYF
TGTGCCAGTAGACATAGCGGGGCCTCCTACGAGCAGTACTTC
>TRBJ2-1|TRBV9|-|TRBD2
CASSVRLAGVKSYNEQFF
TGTGCCAGCAGCGTGAGACTAGCGGGGGTCAAATCCTACAATGAGCAGTTCTTC
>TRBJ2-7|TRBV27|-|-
CASRGTTSSYEQYF
TGTGCCAGCAGGGGGACAACCAGCTCCTACGAGCAGTACTTC
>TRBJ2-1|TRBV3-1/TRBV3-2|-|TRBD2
CASSHPSGTISYNEQFF
TGTGCCAGCAGCCATCCTAGCGGGACCATCTCCTACAATGAGCAGTTCTTC
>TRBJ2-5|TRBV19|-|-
CASSNRYRVGETQYF
TGTGCCAGTAGTAATCGATACAGGGTAGGGGAGACCCAGTACTTC
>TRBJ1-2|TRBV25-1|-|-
CASSGRSRSYTF
TGTGCCAGCAGTGGTCGTTCCCGTTCCTACACCTTC
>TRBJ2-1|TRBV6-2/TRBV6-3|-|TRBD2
CASSYSGTSGGGQFF
TGTGCCAGCAGTTACTCTGGGACTAGCGGGGGTGGGCAGTTCTTC
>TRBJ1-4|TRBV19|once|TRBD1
CASIDRGPATNEKLFF
TGTGCCAGTATCGACAGGGGGCCAGCAACTAATGAAAAACTGTTTTTT
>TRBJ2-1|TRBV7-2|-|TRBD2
CASSQGEVRGAYNEQFF
TGTGCCAGCAGCCAAGGAGAGGTGCGGGGGGCCTACAATGAGCAGTTCTTC
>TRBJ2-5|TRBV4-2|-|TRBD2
CASSQGAGTRRETQYF
TGTGCCAGCAGCCAAGGAGCGGGGACTAGAAGAGAGACCCAGTACTTC
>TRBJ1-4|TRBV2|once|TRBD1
CASRTGGTANEKLFF
TGTGCCAGCAGGACAGGGGGAACGGCTAATGAAAAACTGTTTTTT
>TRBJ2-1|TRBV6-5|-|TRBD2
CASSYRTSGFGEQFF
TGTGCCAGCAGTTATCGGACTAGCGGGTTCGGTGAGCAGTTCTTC
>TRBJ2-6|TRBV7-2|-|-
CASNPQGNGANVLTF
TGTGCCAGCAACCCGCAGGGGAATGGGGCCAACGTCCTGACTTTC
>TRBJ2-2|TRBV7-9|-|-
CASSLTNGITGELFF
TGTGCCAGCAGCTTAACCAACGGGATCACCGGGGAGCTGTTTTTT
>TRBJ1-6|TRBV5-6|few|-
CASSLGGQIYNSPLHF
TGTGCCAGCAGCTTGGGTGGACAGATTTATAATTCACCCCTCCACTTT
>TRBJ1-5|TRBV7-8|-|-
CASSYQGNQPQHF
TGTGCCAGCAGCTATCAGGGCAATCAGCCCCAGCATTTT